This entry features one TCR beta chain sequence. No antigen is known for it. The protocol was immunoSEQ multiplex PCR, while the TCRdb copy is restricted to in-frame clones and leaves out a portion. This repertoire shows almost 750,000 clones, over 60% found once; its top ten account for less than 2%. The CDR3 loop spans 18 amino acids. The V gene's germline CDR1 is MNHEY and CDR2 SMNVEV (reference sequence). V shed 1 base and J 8 bases; nucleotides not matched to a gene: 12. The data stem from a study of shared clonotypes between healthy human individuals. General study points: Naive subsets typically showed greater estimated richness than memory subsets. For naive CD4 cells, roughly 4.8% of clonotypes were shared across a few donors. Clonotype sharing among the donors was expected to vary with sequencing depth.

This clonotype originated in a woman in her twenties or thirties in good health. The sequencing input was memory CD4+ T cells sorted from blood. Documented subset: CD45RA-negative fraction. The V call is TRBV27, the J call TRBJ2-1; 12 bases agree with TRBD2. The CDR3 sequence is CASSLWPRQGLAGYEQFF. CDR3 coding DNA: TGTGCCAGCAGTTTATGGCCAAGACAGGGACTAGCGGGTTATGAGCAGTTCTTC.